This record concerns one T cell receptor beta chain sequence. Its antigen is still unknown. Nothing much larger sits one base from this clone, and base qualities are not available. This specimen belongs to a study of T cell responses to AZD1222 COVID-19 vaccine (dated by TCRdb to the early 2020s). For the wider study: AZD1222 recipients with second doses at about 4 weeks or about 12 weeks were pooled, because spike-specific TCR depth and breadth did not differ between schedules. Trial participants were enrolled by age into subgroups of 18-55, 56-69 and 70-plus years, and roughly 160, 29 and 62 TCR-sequenced participants, respectively, were included in these subgroups. A total of 233 trial participants underwent TCR sequencing, of whom approximately 210 received two doses of AZD1222 and some 26 received two doses of the MenACWY control vaccine.

This sample's time point label indicates: baseline before first vaccination. Vaccinee samples were obtained from the UK trials COV001 and COV002, which included a single-blind randomized controlled phase 2/3 trial of AZD1222 (ChAdOx1 nCoV-19) in healthy adults. Trial participant PBMC samples were collected at day 0 and day 28 after the second dose for TCRbeta chain sequencing. The CDR3 regions of human TCRbeta chains were analyzed by immunosequencing. Under the source paper's analysis protocol: TCRs in the repertoires were compared against a reference library of SARS-CoV-2-specific TCRs that had been generated with the MIRA antigen-specificity platform. Breadth was defined as the fraction of unique TCRs that were SARS-CoV-2-associated. Depth was defined as the fraction of total T cells that were SARS-CoV-2-associated. Using the MIRA data, each spike-specific TCR was mapped to the spike region that the TCR reacts to and placed in a CD4 or CD8 class. Log10-transformed breadth and depth values were compared by one-way ANOVA with Sidak's multiple comparisons tests. In TCRdb, the immuneACCESS table is reduced to in-frame sequences with V and J assigned. These tables do not hold every clone; where another copy was compared, an unresolved V gene accounts for under half, and the others remain unexplained. V and J calls and clone size follow that table, whereas D and trimming were derived from the DNA. The sample table records 150,000 to 200,000 clones; approximately 93% of these occur just once. The ten largest account for over 0.7% of the sample.

The investigation overall reported the following: Because no day 14 peak-response samples were available, the repertoires could be characterized only after the peak T cell response. After two AZD1222 doses, both the breadth and the depth of spike-specific TCRs were significantly higher than at day 0 and than in MenACWY recipients. Participants were mostly white British, with more females than males. The authors suggested clonal diversity may have been underestimated. Epitopes outside the regions mutated in the B.1.351 and B.1.1.7 variants were reportedly recognized by nearly half of the unique spike-specific TCRs. The 56-69-year group was small, and its depth increase did not reach significance, likely because of low power. Vaccine-associated CD4 TCRs spanned the whole spike protein, with dominant responses in regions 160-218 and 743-854. Conclusions about previously exposed vaccinees were limited because only 6 or 7 AZD1222 recipients were SARS-CoV-2 seropositive at baseline.

Trimming removed 6 bases from V and 0 bases from J, leaving 11 bases between the germline ends. The CDR3 numbers 14 residues from cysteine through phenylalanine. Here the CDR3 DNA is all that survives: 42 bases in frame from base 1. The CDR1 and CDR2 encoded by the germline V gene are SNHLY and FYNNEI. This specimen consisted of peripheral blood, obtained on day 0 of AZD1222 vaccination. This sequence was found in an adult in good health. The rearrangement combines TRBV2 with TRBJ1-1; TRBD1 might be the D gene, on 6 matching bases. The CDR3 in this case is CASRDGQMNTEAFF. The bases read TGTGCCAGCAGGGATGGACAGATGAACACTGAAGCTTTCTTT.